These 27 T cell receptor beta chains share one sample of origin, sequenced in a study of cytomegalovirus exposure and HLA in healthy donors. The PCR made use of 60 Vbeta and 13 Jbeta primers. Measured with immunoSEQ multiplex PCR; TCRdb has only the in-frame clones, and not every one. Among over 150,000 clones listed, over 60% were seen once. The sequencing input was PBMCs. These receptors originate from a woman in her 30s in good health and CMV-seronegative.

About this clone: The same CDR3 is also encoded by other DNA sequences in this sample. The gene calls are TRBV2 and TRBJ2-1, with D unclear. The CDR3 contains 12 residues. Germline V CDR1 and CDR2: SNHLY, FYNNEI. V lost 6 bases and J 9 bases, leaving 12 bases between the germline ends. The CDR3, as DNA: TGTGCCAGCAGCGCTAGGTTGGGTGAGCAGTTCTTC. Translation gives CASSARLGEQFF.

This clone was found a few times. V is TRBV7-3 and J is TRBJ1-4, with D unclear. The CDR3 covers 16 residues. In germline, CDR1 is SGHTA, CDR2 FQGTGA. Trimming shortened V by 0 bases and J by 0 bases, and 8 bases separated the two germline ends. For the CDR3, the DNA is TGTGCCAGCAGCTTAACAGGAGGTGCAACTAATGAAAAACTGTTTTTT. It encodes CASSLTGGATNEKLFF. Looking up the rest from reference TRBV7-3 and TRBJ1-4 gives the full variable domain: GAGVSQTPSNKVTEKGKYVELRCDPISGHTALYWYRQSLGQGPEFLIYFQGTGAADDSGLPNDRFFAVRPEGSVSTLKIQRTERGDSAVYLCASSLTGGATNEKLFFGSGTQLSVL.

This clone was found once. The J gene is TRBJ1-5, the V gene TRBV6-1; no clear D. The V end lost 0 bases, the J end lost 5 bases, and 5 bases lay between the germline ends. The CDR3 spans 13 residues. Germline CDR1 reads MNHNS; CDR2 reads SASEGT. The CDR3 is CASSEAYYQPQHF. CDR3 DNA sequence: TGTGCCAGCAGTGAAGCTTATTATCAGCCCCAGCATTTT.

V usage is TRBV10-3 and J usage is TRBJ2-7; 7 bases match TRBD1. CDR1 is ENHRY and CDR2 is SYGVKD in the germline V gene. CDR3 length: 15 amino acids. Trimming cost V 0 bases and J 2 bases; bases outside gene matches: 4. CDR3 region: CAISESGDRTYEQYF. DNA of the CDR3: TGTGCCATCAGTGAGTCGGGGGACAGAACCTACGAGCAGTACTTC.

The chain has TRBV6-6 and TRBJ1-2; D is uncertain. CDR1 is MNHNY, CDR2 SVGAGI, per germline (reference sequence). CDR3 length: 14 residues. V dropped 0 bases and J dropped 1 base, with 6 bases sitting between them. The CDR3 DNA sequence: TGTGCCAGCAGTTACTCTCCCGGTAACTATGGCTACACCTTC. Translating gives CASSYSPGNYGYTF.

This clone appeared a few times. The chain employs TRBV10-3 and TRBJ2-2, with TRBD1 matching over 7 bases. The germline V gene has CDR1 ENHRY and CDR2 SYGVKD. Trimming removed 8 bases from V and 7 bases from J; junction bases left unmatched: 10. The CDR3 runs 14 residues. CDR3 in amino acids: CAIGTAGGNGELFF. The CDR3 coding sequence is TGTGCCATCGGTACCGCAGGGGGAAACGGGGAGCTGTTTTTT.

This clone was seen only a few times. The rearrangement joins TRBV7-2 to TRBJ1-1; 7 bases are shared with TRBD1. Losses at the gene ends were 5 bases for V and 4 bases for J; bases not matched to a gene: 4. Germline loops: CDR1 SGHTA, CDR2 FQGNSA. The CDR3 length is 13 residues. CDR3 sequence reads: CASSLQGPTEAFF. The CDR3 coding sequence is TGTGCCAGCAGCCTACAGGGGCCCACTGAAGCTTTCTTT.

There are a few counts of this clone. V is TRBV29-1 and J is TRBJ1-4; weak D call: TRBD1 (6 bases). The CDR3 totals 13 residues. Deletions cut 5 bases from V and 6 bases from J, with 13 bases between. Germline loops: CDR1 SQVTM, CDR2 ANQGSEA. The CDR3 sequence: CSVIGQHYEKLFF. CDR3 DNA sequence: TGCAGCGTTATTGGACAGCATTATGAAAAACTGTTTTTT.

In DNA, the CDR3 is TGCGCCAGCAGCCAATCCCTTCGGGCAGGGCGCACCTACGAGCAGTACTTC. This codes for CASSQSLRAGRTYEQYF. The V gene is TRBV4-1, the J gene TRBJ2-7, with D possibly TRBD1 on 5 matching bases. Trimming removed 2 bases at V and 2 bases at J, with 19 bases between. In germline, CDR1 is MGHRA, CDR2 YSYEKL. The CDR3 is 17 amino acids.

CDR3 sequence (DNA): TGTGCCAGCGGGGGGTCTGAAAAACTGTTTTTT. This translates into CASGGSEKLFF. The V gene is TRBV10-3, the J gene TRBJ1-4, with D tentatively TRBD1 (5 bases). Per germline, CDR1 ENHRY and CDR2 SYGVKD. V shed 10 bases and J shed 7 bases, with 10 bases lying between them. The CDR3 covers 11 residues.

A single count supports this clone. The chain combines TRBV7-6 with TRBJ2-3; TRBD2 matches 11 bases. Looked up from germline, CDR1 is SGHVS and CDR2 is FNYEAQ. V was pared by 5 bases and J by 0 bases, with 4 bases of the junction left unmatched. There are 16 residues in the CDR3. The CDR3 sequence: CASSLSGGASTDTQYF. The DNA for the CDR3 is TGTGCCAGCAGCCTTAGCGGGGGGGCCAGCACAGATACGCAGTATTTT.

This clone was counted a few times. This rearrangement joins TRBV5-4 to TRBJ1-2; D uncertain. Germline values: CDR1 SGHNT, CDR2 YYREEE (reference sequence). This CDR3 contains 14 residues. The V and J ends lost 3 bases and 3 bases respectively, with 12 bases between them. This CDR3 reads CASSSRGEDYGYTF. CDR3 coding DNA: TGTGCCAGCAGCTCCCGCGGTGAGGACTATGGCTACACCTTC.

The V call is TRBV6-5, the J call TRBJ2-4; TRBD2 might be the D (5 bases). The germline V and J ends were trimmed by 11 bases and 6 bases, with 11 bases remaining between them. The CDR3 contains 11 residues. The germline CDR1 and CDR2 sequences are MNHEY and SVGAGI. CDR3 coding DNA: TGTGCCGTCGGGGTCGGAAACATTCAGTACTTC. It yields the protein CAVGVGNIQYF.

V is TRBV5-6 and J is TRBJ2-7; 12 bases are shared with TRBD2. Germline V CDR1 and CDR2: SGHDT, YYEEEE. V shed 4 bases and J 6 bases; nucleotides not matched to a gene: 11. The length of the CDR3 is 16 residues. The CDR3 loop reads CASSELAGGSTSEQYF. In DNA, the CDR3 is TGTGCCAGCAGCGAGCTAGCGGGGGGGTCCACCTCCGAGCAGTACTTC.

The chain couples TRBV6-6 to TRBJ1-3; D uncertain. V was clipped by 6 bases and J by 10 bases, with 13 bases between them. This CDR3 is built from 12 residues. Germline V CDR1 and CDR2: MNHNY, SVGAGI (reference sequence). DNA for the CDR3: TGTGCCAGCAGCTCCGGGGAAGGGACCATATATTTT. This codes for CASSSGEGTIYF.

The rearrangement joins TRBV4-2 to TRBJ1-6; perhaps TRBD1 as D (6 bases). Germline V gene lookup returns CDR1 LGHNA and CDR2 YNFKEQ. The CDR3 is made up of 16 amino acids. Trimming left V 2 bases short and J 0 bases short, with 8 bases between. This chain's CDR3 is CASSQTGFSYNSPLHF. The CDR3 bases are TGTGCCAGCAGCCAAACAGGGTTCTCCTATAATTCACCCCTCCACTTT.

V usage is TRBV5-1 and J usage is TRBJ1-1, with no clear D. The CDR3 has 15 residues. Trimming removed 1 base from V and 7 bases from J, with 17 bases in between. Germline CDR1 and CDR2: SGHRS and YFSETQ. CDR3 residues: CASSLQIPWEGEAFF. CDR3 bases: TGCGCCAGCAGCTTGCAGATACCCTGGGAGGGTGAAGCTTTCTTT.

The genes are TRBV28 and TRBJ1-6; 10 bases are shared with TRBD1. The CDR3 sequence is 18 residues long. In germline, CDR1 is MDHEN, CDR2 SYDVKM. J was trimmed by 0 bases and V by 3 bases; bases with no gene match: 5. The CDR3 region has the DNA TGTGCCAGCAGTTTTGGGACAGGGGACAGCTCCTATAATTCACCCCTCCACTTT. Protein product: CASSFGTGDSSYNSPLHF.

The genes are TRBV4-3 and TRBJ2-5, with TRBD2 identical over 10 bases. This CDR3 has 17 amino acids. Looked up from germline, CDR1 is LGHNA and CDR2 is YSLEER. V trimming: 3 bases; J trimming: 5 bases; junction bases outside the gene matches: 12. CDR3 bases: TGCGCCAGCAGCCAGGATTATCTAGCGGGAGTAGGGGAGACCCAGTACTTC. As protein: CASSQDYLAGVGETQYF.

This chain uses TRBV27 with TRBJ2-2, with 8 bases fitting TRBD2. Germline loops: CDR1 MNHEY, CDR2 SMNVEV (reference sequence). J was trimmed by 9 bases and V by 3 bases; bases with no gene match: 3. The CDR3 spans 13 residues. The CDR3 nucleotides are TGTGCCAGCAGTTTCAGCGGGAGTTGGGAGCTGTTTTTT. Amino acid sequence: CASSFSGSWELFF.

The chain links TRBV10-3 to TRBJ2-1, with D unclear. Germline V gene data show CDR1 as ENHRY and CDR2 as SYGVKD. The CDR3 is 13 amino acids. Trimming took 0 bases from V and 10 from J, leaving 10 bases between them. In DNA, the CDR3 is TGTGCCATCAGTGAGTCGGAGAACTGGGAGCAGTTCTTC. This encodes CAISESENWEQFF.

V is TRBV15 and J is TRBJ1-2; D may be TRBD1 (6 bases). Trimming cost V 4 bases and J 4 bases, with 19 bases left between them. CDR1 is LNHNV and CDR2 is YYDKDF in the germline V gene (reference sequence). CDR3 length: 16 residues. CDR3 region: CATSIPGQGLGYGYTF. DNA for the CDR3: TGTGCCACCAGCATACCGGGACAAGGGTTAGGCTATGGCTACACCTTC.

V and J are TRBV5-1 and TRBJ2-2, with D perhaps TRBD2 (6 bases). Trimming stripped 4 bases from V and 4 bases from J, with 11 bases between. CDR3 length: 14 residues. Germline V gene sequence: CDR1 SGHRS, CDR2 YFSETQ. The CDR3 DNA reads as TGCGCCAGCAGCGGAGAGGGAGGCACCGGGGAGCTGTTTTTT. It codes for CASSGEGGTGELFF.

Comment on this clone: The same CDR3 can be traced to other DNA sequences in this sample. J is TRBJ1-6 and V is TRBV4-1; the D gene is possibly TRBD1 (5 bases). From germline, CDR1 is MGHRA and CDR2 YSYEKL. Trimming cost V 3 bases and J 7 bases, with 16 bases left between them. This CDR3 has 16 amino acids. CDR3 sequence (DNA): TGCGCCAGCAGCCAGCTGCCCCGGGGGTTGAATTCACCCCTCCACTTT. It encodes CASSQLPRGLNSPLHF.

The rearrangement links TRBV19 to TRBJ2-2; D is possibly TRBD2 (6 bases). CDR1 is LNHDA and CDR2 is SQIVND in the germline V gene (reference sequence). The germline V and J ends were trimmed by 7 bases and 3 bases, with 9 bases remaining between them. The CDR3 length is 13 residues. The CDR3 loop is CASKASDTGELFF. CDR3 nucleotides: TGTGCCAGTAAGGCTAGCGACACCGGGGAGCTGTTTTTT.

The gene calls are TRBV2 and TRBJ1-6; tentatively, D is TRBD1 (5 bases). V shed 1 base and J shed 9 bases, with 13 bases lying between them. Germline-derived CDR1 and CDR2 are SNHLY and FYNNEI. The CDR3 sequence is 15 residues long. CDR3 sequence reads: CASSEEAGRTSPLHF. CDR3 nucleotides: TGTGCCAGCAGTGAAGAGGCAGGGAGGACTTCACCCCTCCACTTT.

This chain joins TRBV19 and TRBJ2-1; tentative D call: TRBD2 (5 bases). Trimming took 6 bases from V and 0 from J, leaving 15 bases between them. The CDR3 loop spans 16 amino acids. Germline loops: CDR1 LNHDA, CDR2 SQIVND (reference sequence). The CDR3 bases are TGTGCCAGTAGCTCATTCCATGCGGGCTCCTACAATGAGCAGTTCTTC. This gives the protein CASSSFHAGSYNEQFF. Combining the CDR3 with reference TRBV19 and TRBJ2-1 gives the whole variable domain DGGITQSPKYLFRKEGQNVTLSCEQNLNHDAMYWYRQDPGQGLRLIYYSQIVNDFQKGDIAEGYSVSREKKESFPLTVTSAQKNPTAFYLCASSSFHAGSYNEQFFGPGTRLTVL.